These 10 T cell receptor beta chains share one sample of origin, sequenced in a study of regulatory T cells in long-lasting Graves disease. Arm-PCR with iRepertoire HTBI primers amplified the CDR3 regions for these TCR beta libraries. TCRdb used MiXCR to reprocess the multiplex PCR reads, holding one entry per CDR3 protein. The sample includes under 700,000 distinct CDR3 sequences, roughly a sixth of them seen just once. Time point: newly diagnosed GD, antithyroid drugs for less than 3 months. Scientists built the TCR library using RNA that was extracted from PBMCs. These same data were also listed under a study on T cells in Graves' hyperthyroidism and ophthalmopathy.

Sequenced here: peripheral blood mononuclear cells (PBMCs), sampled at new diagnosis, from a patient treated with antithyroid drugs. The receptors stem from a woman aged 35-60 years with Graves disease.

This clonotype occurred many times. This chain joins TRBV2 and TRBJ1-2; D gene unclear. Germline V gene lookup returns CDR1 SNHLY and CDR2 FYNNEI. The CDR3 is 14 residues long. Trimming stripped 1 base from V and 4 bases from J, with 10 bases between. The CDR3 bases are TGTGCCAGCAGTGAAGGCTTCCCTTTCTATGGCTACACCTTC. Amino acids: CASSEGFPFYGYTF.

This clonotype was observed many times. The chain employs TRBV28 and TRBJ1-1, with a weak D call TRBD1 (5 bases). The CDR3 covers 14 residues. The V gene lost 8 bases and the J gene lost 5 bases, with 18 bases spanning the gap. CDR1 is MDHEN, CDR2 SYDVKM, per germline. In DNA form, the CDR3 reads TGTGCCAGCCAAGGGGTCCTCGGTGGGACTGAAGCTTTCTTT. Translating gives CASQGVLGGTEAFF.

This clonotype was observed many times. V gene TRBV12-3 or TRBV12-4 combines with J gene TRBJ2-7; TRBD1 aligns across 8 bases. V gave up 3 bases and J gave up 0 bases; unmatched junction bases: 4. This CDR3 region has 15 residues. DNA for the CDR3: TGTGCCAGCAGTTTGGGCGGGACAGGCTCCTACGAGCAGTACTTC. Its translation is CASSLGGTGSYEQYF.

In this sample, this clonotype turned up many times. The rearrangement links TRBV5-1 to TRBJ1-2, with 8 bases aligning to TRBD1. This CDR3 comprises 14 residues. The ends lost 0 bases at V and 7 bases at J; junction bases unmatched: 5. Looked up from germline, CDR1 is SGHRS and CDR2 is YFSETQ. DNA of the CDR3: TGCGCCAGCAGCTTGGAGGTGACAGGGGCTGGCTACACCTTC. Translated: CASSLEVTGAGYTF.

CDR3 in amino acids: CASSHTNANEKLFF. The CDR3 bases are TGTGCCAGCAGCCATACAAACGCTAATGAAAAACTGTTTTTT. The rearrangement uses TRBV7-9 and TRBJ1-4; D is unclear. The CDR3 covers 14 residues. The germline V and J ends were trimmed by 5 bases and 3 bases, with 10 bases remaining between them. Germline V gives CDR1 SEHNR, CDR2 FQNEAQ (reference sequence).

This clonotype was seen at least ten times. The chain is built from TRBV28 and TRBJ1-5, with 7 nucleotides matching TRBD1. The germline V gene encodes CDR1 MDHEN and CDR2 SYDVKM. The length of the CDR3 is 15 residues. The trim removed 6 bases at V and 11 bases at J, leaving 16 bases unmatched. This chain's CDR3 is CASSLPDRPWRAQHF. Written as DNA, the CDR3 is TGTGCCAGCAGCCTACCGGACAGGCCGTGGAGGGCCCAGCATTTT.

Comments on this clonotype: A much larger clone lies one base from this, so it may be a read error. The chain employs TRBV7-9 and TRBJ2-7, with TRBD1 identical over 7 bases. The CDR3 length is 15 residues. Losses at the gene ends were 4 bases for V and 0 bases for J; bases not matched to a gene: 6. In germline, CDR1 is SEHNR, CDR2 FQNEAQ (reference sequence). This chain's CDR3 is CASSYRGISSYEQYF. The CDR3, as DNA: TGTGCCAGCAGCTACAGGGGAATATCCTCCTACGAGCAGTACTTC.

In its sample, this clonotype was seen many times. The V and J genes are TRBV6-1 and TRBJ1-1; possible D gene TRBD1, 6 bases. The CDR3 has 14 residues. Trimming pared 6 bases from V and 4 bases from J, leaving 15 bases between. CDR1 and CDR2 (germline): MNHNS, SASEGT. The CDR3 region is CASRPLDRATEAFF. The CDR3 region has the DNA TGTGCCAGCAGACCTCTGGACAGAGCCACTGAAGCTTTCTTT.

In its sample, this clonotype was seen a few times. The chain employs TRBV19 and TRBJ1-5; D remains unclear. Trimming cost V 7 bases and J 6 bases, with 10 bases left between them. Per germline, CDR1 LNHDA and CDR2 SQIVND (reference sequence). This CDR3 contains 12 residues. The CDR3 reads CASTREGQPQHF. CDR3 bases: TGTGCCAGTACGAGGGAAGGTCAGCCCCAGCATTTT.

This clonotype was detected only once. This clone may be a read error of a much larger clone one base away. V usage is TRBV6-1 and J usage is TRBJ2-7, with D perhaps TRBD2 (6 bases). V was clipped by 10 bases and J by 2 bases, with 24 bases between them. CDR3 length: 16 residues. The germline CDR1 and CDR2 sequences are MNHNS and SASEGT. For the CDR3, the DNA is TGTGCCACAAACCCCGGGTTTAGCGGCGGAGCCTACGAGCAGTACTTC. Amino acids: CATNPGFSGGAYEQYF.